In its sample, the clone carrying this T cell receptor (beta chain) was seen many times. Trimming took 8 bases from V and 1 from J, leaving 8 bases between them. The CDR3 sequence is 12 residues long. The germline gives CDR1 MNHNS, CDR2 SASEGT. This entry is derived from a study of T cells in Graves' hyperthyroidism and ophthalmopathy. The investigators amplified TCR beta CDR3 regions from RNA transcripts. First-round RT-PCR of the TCR CDR3 relied on the HTBI primer set. A single record per CDR3 protein comes from TCRdb applying MiXCR to the multiplex PCR reads. The repertoire holds about 360,000 distinct CDR3 sequences, with 13% as singletons.

This TCR was recovered from a woman younger than 35 with Graves' hyperthyroidism. The chain recombines TRBV6-1 with TRBJ1-1; D gene ambiguous. Sequences were obtained from blood. As DNA, the CDR3 is TGTGCCAGCTCAACAGCGAACACTGAAGCTTTCTTT. Translating gives CASSTANTEAFF.